A single sample is the source of the 7 T cell receptor beta chains below, sequenced in a study of T cells in Graves' hyperthyroidism and ophthalmopathy. Authors of the study amplified TCR beta CDR3 regions from RNA transcripts. A first-round RT-PCR of the TCR CDR3 used the HTBI primer set. TCRdb ran MiXCR on the multiplex PCR reads and lists one entry per CDR3 protein. The sample carries some 490,000 distinct CDR3 sequences, 22% recorded once. The sequencing input was blood. These receptors were collected from a woman in her 70s with Graves' ophthalmopathy.

This clonotype was detected a few times. This chain connects TRBV28 to TRBJ2-2, with unresolved D. Trimming left V 3 bases short and J 0 bases short, with 8 bases between. The CDR3 covers 15 residues. Per germline, CDR1 MDHEN and CDR2 SYDVKM. The CDR3 protein is CASSLRQANTGELFF. The CDR3 DNA reads as TGTGCCAGCAGTTTGCGGCAGGCGAACACCGGGGAGCTGTTTTTT.

The chain joins TRBV6-1 to TRBJ2-2, with 10 bases identical to TRBD1. From germline, CDR1 is MNHNS and CDR2 SASEGT. The CDR3 spans 17 residues. The V gene end was trimmed by 11 bases and the J gene end by 0 bases; junction bases not matched to a gene: 12. DNA of the CDR3: TGTGCCGCAGCCCGGACAGGGGGTTTCGCGAACACCGGGGAGCTGTTTTTT. It yields the protein CAAARTGGFANTGELFF.

A few counts support this clonotype. The rearrangement uses TRBV13 and TRBJ2-4, with TRBD1 matching over 9 bases. Germline V gene sequence: CDR1 PRHDT, CDR2 FYEKMQ (reference sequence). This CDR3 contains 14 residues. V was clipped by 5 bases and J by 8 bases; unmatched bases: 7. The CDR3 spells CASSQQGAGDIQYF. DNA of the CDR3: TGTGCCAGCAGCCAACAGGGGGCAGGGGACATTCAGTACTTC.

In its sample, this clonotype was seen a few times. The V call is TRBV7-3, the J call TRBJ1-2; TRBD1 might be the D (5 bases). The germline V gene has CDR1 SGHTA and CDR2 FQGTGA. Trimming cost V 4 bases and J 4 bases, with 10 bases left between them. CDR3 length equals 13 residues. CDR3 in DNA: TGTGCCAGCAGCTGGGACGGGTCCTATGGCTACACCTTC. It encodes CASSWDGSYGYTF.

The gene calls are TRBV7-6 and TRBJ2-7; possible D gene TRBD2, 6 bases. The CDR3 has 16 residues. V shed 5 bases and J shed 1 base, with 18 bases lying between them. Germline CDR1 and CDR2: SGHVS and FNYEAQ. CDR3 sequence: CASSRSSGVDSYEQYF. Written as DNA, the CDR3 is TGTGCCAGCAGCCGCAGCTCGGGGGTTGATTCCTACGAGCAGTACTTC.

This clonotype turned up a few times. V usage is TRBV6-7 and J usage is TRBJ2-7; 10 nucleotides line up with TRBD1. TRBV6-7 belongs to the ORF category, with a function that is uncertain. Trimming at V came to 1 base and at J to 5 bases, leaving 11 bases not matched to a gene. The CDR3 covers 17 residues. The CDR3 is CASSYFRPFDRGHEQYF. In DNA, the CDR3 is TGTGCCAGCAGTTACTTCCGCCCATTCGACAGGGGGCACGAGCAGTACTTC.

The J gene is TRBJ2-2, the V gene TRBV15, with D perhaps TRBD1 (6 bases). The germline V gene has CDR1 LNHNV and CDR2 YYDKDF (reference sequence). The germline V and J ends were trimmed by 0 bases and 1 base, with 9 bases remaining between them. The CDR3 sequence is 16 residues long. The CDR3 DNA is TGTGCCACCAGCAGAGACCCGACAGGGAACACCGGGGAGCTGTTTTTT. This encodes CATSRDPTGNTGELFF.